This entry concerns a single T cell receptor beta chain. The data were produced by immunoSEQ multiplex PCR, yet TCRdb's version contains in-frame clones alone and is incomplete. The profile covers 350,000 to 500,000 clones, with around 91% appearing a single time and around 4.2% taken by the ten largest. There are 18 residues in the CDR3. Trimming cost V 0 bases and J 0 bases, with 15 bases left between them. The germline V gene encodes CDR1 SGHVS and CDR2 FQNEAQ. As for treatment: about 20 received Ad26.COV2.S at low or high dose, single or two shots; about 5 received placebo; per-sample allocation not given. Sample collection was performed on day 63 after the first vaccine or placebo injection. This adult donor, from Boston, was 18-55 years old. The data stem from a study of Ad26.COV2.S vaccination and SARS-CoV-2 variants. Study-level background: The vaccine Ad26.COV2.S was put into the muscle once, or twice with 56 days between.

The J gene is TRBJ1-5, the V gene TRBV7-8; D is undetermined. Specimen: peripheral blood, collected in a trial of Ad26.COV2.S vaccine versus placebo. The TCR was taken from a person between 18 and 65 years old who received the Ad26.COV2.S COVID-19 vaccine or a placebo. The CDR3 DNA is TGTGCCAGCAGCTTAGCGCAATGGTCAGTCAATAGCAATCAGCCCCAGCATTTT. Its translation is CASSLAQWSVNSNQPQHF.